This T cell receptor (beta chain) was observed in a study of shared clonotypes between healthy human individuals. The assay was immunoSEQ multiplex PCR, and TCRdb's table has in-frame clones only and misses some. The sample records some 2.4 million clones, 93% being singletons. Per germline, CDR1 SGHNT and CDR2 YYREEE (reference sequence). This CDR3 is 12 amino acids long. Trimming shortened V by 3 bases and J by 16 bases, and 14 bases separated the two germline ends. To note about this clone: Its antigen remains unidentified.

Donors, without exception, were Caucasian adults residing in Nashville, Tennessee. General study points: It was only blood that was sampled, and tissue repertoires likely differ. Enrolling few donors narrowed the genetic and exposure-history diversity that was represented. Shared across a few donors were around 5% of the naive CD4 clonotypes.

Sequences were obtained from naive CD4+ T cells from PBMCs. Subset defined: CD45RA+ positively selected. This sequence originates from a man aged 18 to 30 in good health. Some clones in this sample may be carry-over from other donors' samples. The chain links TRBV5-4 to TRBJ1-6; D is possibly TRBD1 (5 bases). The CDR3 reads CASSSRGTLLHF. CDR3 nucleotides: TGTGCCAGCAGCTCGCGGGGGACTTTGCTCCACTTT.